The 20 T cell receptor beta chains given below trace back to one sample, sequenced in a study of T cells in tumors after PD-1 blockade (dated by TCRdb to about 2019). The time point label on this specimen signifies: before anti-PD-1 therapy. Library preparation used the immunoSEQ multiplex PCR assay. TCRdb re-hosts the immuneACCESS table, in-frame sequences only. Its copies lack some clones; in the studies checked, an unresolved V gene accounts for under half of them, and the cause for the rest is not known. In all, the sample holds tens of thousands of clones, and just under 80% of those were seen once. 30% to 40% of the sample is held by the ten biggest clonotypes. Specimen: PBMCs, collected before anti-PD-1 treatment. The receptors here all came from a human donor with basal cell carcinoma.

In its sample, this clone was seen once. The rearrangement uses TRBV6-5 and TRBJ2-3; D uncertain. V gave up 4 bases and J gave up 2 bases, with 4 bases separating them. The V gene's germline CDR1 is MNHEY and CDR2 SVGAGI. The CDR3 is made up of 12 amino acids. CDR3 protein: CASSSNTDTQYF. In DNA form, the CDR3 reads TGTGCCAGCAGTTCCAACACAGATACGCAGTATTTT.

The V and J genes are TRBV6-5 and TRBJ1-5, with 7 bases lining up with TRBD1. The CDR3 is made up of 14 amino acids. Germline V gives CDR1 MNHEY, CDR2 SVGAGI. V lost 7 bases, J lost 7 bases, and 10 bases stayed unmatched. CDR3 nucleotides: TGTGCCAGCACCGAGGGGGCTGGGCAGCAGCCCCAGCATTTT. Translated: CASTEGAGQQPQHF.

This clone was observed a handful of times. A junction boundary mismatches the germline segment, possibly from a read error. This chain links TRBV7-6 with TRBJ2-7; possible D gene TRBD1, 5 bases. The CDR3 consists of 16 residues. Looked up from germline, CDR1 is SGHVS and CDR2 is FNYEAQ. This chain's CDR3 is CASSLEAGPLSHEQYF. The CDR3 DNA reads TGTGCCAGCAGCTTAGAAGCAGGGCCACTCTCCCACGAGCAGTACTTC.

V gene TRBV29-1 combines with J gene TRBJ2-7; 8 nucleotides agree with TRBD1. V shed 5 bases, J shed 7 bases, and the junction held 7 bases outside the gene matches. Germline-derived CDR1 and CDR2 are SQVTM and ANQGSEA. The CDR3 is made up of 12 amino acids. CDR3 region: CSVRQGPPEQYF. The CDR3 DNA follows: TGCAGCGTTCGACAGGGGCCCCCGGAGCAGTACTTC.

A word on this clone: One end of the junction varies from germline; a read error may be responsible. This CDR3 is CASSEIQGRGLF. The DNA for the CDR3 is TGTGCCAGCAGTGAAATTCAGGGGCGCGGGCTCTTC. The gene calls are TRBV6-1 and TRBJ2-1; a possible D gene is TRBD1 (6 bases). Germline V gives CDR1 MNHNS, CDR2 SASEGT. The CDR3 totals 12 residues.

The gene calls are TRBV27 and TRBJ1-1; possibly TRBD1 for D (6 bases). This CDR3 has 16 amino acids. The V end was cut by 4 bases, the J end by 4 bases, with 19 bases between. Germline lookup yields CDR1 MNHEY and CDR2 SMNVEV (reference sequence). The CDR3 is CASSSPFTGSGTEAFF. As DNA, the CDR3 is TGTGCCAGCAGTTCTCCTTTTACAGGGTCGGGCACTGAAGCTTTCTTT.

This sequence joins TRBV27 and TRBJ2-3; 7 nucleotides match TRBD2. The trim removed 3 bases at V and 0 bases at J, leaving 6 bases unmatched. From germline, CDR1 is MNHEY and CDR2 SMNVEV (reference sequence). CDR3 length: 16 amino acids. The CDR3 DNA sequence: TGTGCCAGCAGTTTTACCCAGCGGGGTAGCACAGATACGCAGTATTTT. It encodes CASSFTQRGSTDTQYF.

The chain has TRBV7-2 and TRBJ2-1; D gene ambiguous. V was shortened by 1 base and J by 8 bases, with 3 bases between the two germline ends. CDR1 and CDR2 (germline): SGHTA, FQGNSA. CDR3 length: 11 amino acids. The CDR3 DNA sequence: TGTGCCAGCAGCTTAGACTATGAGCAGTTCTTC. This codes for CASSLDYEQFF.

By sample share, this clone is medium-sized. The gene calls are TRBV7-3 and TRBJ1-5; TRBD1 matches at 7 bases. V dropped 1 base and J dropped 0; count of bases not matched to a gene: 3. Germline V gene sequence: CDR1 SGHTA, CDR2 FQGTGA. The CDR3 extends over 16 amino acids. CDR3 sequence: CASSLRGDSSNQPQHF. The CDR3 DNA reads TGTGCCAGCAGCTTAAGAGGGGACAGTAGCAATCAGCCCCAGCATTTT. Complete variable domain (other parts from reference TRBV7-3 and TRBJ1-5): GAGVSQTPSNKVTEKGKYVELRCDPISGHTALYWYRQSLGQGPEFLIYFQGTGAADDSGLPNDRFFAVRPEGSVSTLKIQRTERGDSAVYLCASSLRGDSSNQPQHFGDGTRLSIL.

This chain connects TRBV7-2 to TRBJ2-5; TRBD2 is a possible D gene (7 bases). The CDR3 is 15 amino acids. CDR1 SGHTA and CDR2 FQGNSA come from the germline V gene. The V and J ends lost 5 bases and 5 bases respectively, with 18 bases between them. DNA for the CDR3: TGTGCCAGCAGCGAGGGGGGGAGAGTGACGGAGACCCAGTACTTC. This encodes CASSEGGRVTETQYF.

The chain employs TRBV9 and TRBJ1-5; D remains ambiguous. CDR1 and CDR2 from the germline V gene are SGDLS and YYNGEE. Trimming took off 0 bases at V and 3 bases at J, with 13 bases between the two ends. The CDR3 length is 16 residues. The CDR3 coding sequence is TGTGCCAGCAGCGTAGAAAACAGTAGGGTCAATCAGCCCCAGCATTTT. Its translation: CASSVENSRVNQPQHF.

The chain has TRBV19 and TRBJ2-5, with D uncertain. The length of the CDR3 is 14 residues. The V and J ends lost 5 bases and 1 base respectively, with 11 bases between them. Per the germline V gene, CDR1 is LNHDA and CDR2 is SQIVND (reference sequence). CDR3 bases: TGTGCCAGTAGTGCAAGGGTCAGCCAAGAGACCCAGTACTTC. Translation gives CASSARVSQETQYF.

This chain uses TRBV28 with TRBJ2-7, with 9 bases fitting TRBD1. The CDR3 contains 15 residues. V gave up 4 bases and J gave up 6 bases; unmatched junction bases: 10. Germline lookup yields CDR1 MDHEN and CDR2 SYDVKM. The DNA of the CDR3 is TGTGCCAGCAGTTCTCCCGGGACAGGGCTGTCCGAGCAGTACTTC. Amino acid sequence: CASSSPGTGLSEQYF.

V is TRBV7-9 and J is TRBJ2-7, with a possible D match to TRBD2 (6 bases). The V gene's germline CDR1 is SEHNR and CDR2 FQNEAQ (reference sequence). The CDR3 is 14 residues long. The germline V and J ends were trimmed by 2 bases and 9 bases, with 17 bases remaining between them. CDR3 amino acids: CASSLKVSGIGQYF. As DNA, the CDR3 is TGTGCCAGCAGCTTAAAAGTTAGCGGCATCGGGCAGTACTTC.

The chain employs TRBV28 and TRBJ1-4; D unclear. Trimming removed 7 bases from V and 5 bases from J, with 11 bases in between. The length of the CDR3 is 13 residues. Germline CDR1 MDHEN, CDR2 SYDVKM. CDR3 DNA: TGTGCCAGCAAGGTACGGCGAAATGAAAAACTGTTTTTT. Translated, it gives CASKVRRNEKLFF.

The V gene is TRBV7-9, the J gene TRBJ2-1, with TRBD1 as a possible D gene (6 bases). CDR1 is SEHNR and CDR2 is FQNEAQ in the germline V gene (reference sequence). V shed 0 bases and J shed 4 bases, with 13 bases lying between them. The CDR3 totals 16 residues. The CDR3 coding sequence is TGTGCCAGCAGCTTAGCGGCAGGGACAAGGTACAATGAGCAGTTCTTC. Protein sequence: CASSLAAGTRYNEQFF.

This chain connects TRBV7-9 to TRBJ2-7, with D possibly TRBD1 on 6 matching bases. V was pared by 3 bases and J by 2 bases, with 14 bases between. Germline V gives CDR1 SEHNR, CDR2 FQNEAQ (reference sequence). The CDR3 consists of 15 residues. The CDR3 region is CASSFQGQVPYEQYF. The CDR3 nucleotides are TGTGCCAGCAGCTTCCAGGGGCAGGTCCCCTACGAGCAGTACTTC.

The genes are TRBV6-5 and TRBJ2-1; D is uncertain. The CDR3 loop spans 15 amino acids. The germline V gene encodes CDR1 MNHEY and CDR2 SVGAGI. Trimming removed 0 bases at V and 8 bases at J, with 14 bases between. CDR3 sequence: CASSYSRRAGDEQFF. CDR3 bases: TGTGCCAGCAGTTACTCCCGACGGGCTGGGGATGAGCAGTTCTTC.

This clone was seen only a few times. This chain connects TRBV6-6 to TRBJ1-1; tentative D call: TRBD1 (6 bases). CDR3 length equals 16 residues. Per germline, CDR1 MNHNY and CDR2 SVGAGI (reference sequence). With 5 bases removed from V and 3 bases from J, the gap between germline ends came to 19 bases. The CDR3 protein is CASSKQGTRVYTEAFF. CDR3 nucleotide sequence: TGTGCCAGCAGTAAACAGGGAACTCGGGTGTACACTGAAGCTTTCTTT.

V gene TRBV6-2 or TRBV6-3 combines with J gene TRBJ2-1, with D uncertain. Between the trimmed V and J ends, which lost 2 bases and 10 bases, there was a span of 9 bases. In germline, CDR1 is MNHEY, CDR2 SVGEGT. The CDR3 contains 12 residues. The CDR3 loop is CASSYVRREQFF. The CDR3 coding sequence is TGTGCCAGCAGTTACGTCAGAAGAGAGCAGTTCTTC.